The rows below give T cell receptor beta chains drawn from one sample of a study of shared clonotypes between healthy human individuals. TCRdb's copy holds only in-frame clones and misses some; the assay was immunoSEQ multiplex PCR. The data show some 2.1 million clones, 90% to 95% seen once. Sequenced sample: naive CD8+ T cells from PBMCs. Every receptor here comes from a man younger than 30 in good health. Some clones in this sample may be carry-over from other donors' samples. Each CDR3 is given with its conserved first and last residue. The D gene is left open where the match is weak. Only some rows state a clone size, as once, few, many or a class for expanded clones.

TRBJ2-2,TRBV5-1,.,.,TGCGCCAGCAGCTTGGTGGTAGCGGCGAAAACCGGGGAGCTGTTTTTT,CASSLVVAAKTGELFF
TRBJ2-7,TRBV27,once,.,TGTGCCAGCAGTTTGGGGACGTACTCCTACGAGCAGTACTTC,CASSLGTYSYEQYF
TRBJ2-7,TRBV13,few,TRBD1,TGTGCCAGCAGCCGGGACAGTCCCTACGAGCAGTACTTC,CASSRDSPYEQYF
TRBJ1-4,TRBV15,.,.,TGTGCCACCAGCAGAGGAGGTCAGGGGTTTGAAAAACTGTTTTTT,CATSRGGQGFEKLFF
TRBJ2-7,TRBV27,.,.,TGTGCCAGCAGTTCCTCTGAGGCGGCATACGAGCAGTACTTC,CASSSSEAAYEQYF
TRBJ2-7,TRBV7-9,.,.,TGTGCCAGCAGACCTACCGGGACTCCCTCCTACGAGCAGTACTTC,CASRPTGTPSYEQYF
TRBJ2-1,TRBV9,.,.,TGTGCCAGCACCAGGGCGGGGACTGCCTGGGAGCAGTTCTTC,CASTRAGTAWEQFF
TRBJ2-7,TRBV27,.,TRBD1,TGTGCCAGCAGTCCACGGACAGGGAAGTATCTAAGCTACGAGCAGTACTTC,CASSPRTGKYLSYEQYF
TRBJ1-1,TRBV11-2,.,.,TGTGCCAGCAGCTTAGGGGTCGGGTTTGAAGCTTTCTTT,CASSLGVGFEAFF
TRBJ1-5,TRBV6-5,.,TRBD1,TGTGCCAGCATTCAGGGGGCTGAAGAGCCCCAGCATTTT,CASIQGAEEPQHF
TRBJ2-1,TRBV9,.,TRBD2,TGTGCCAGCAGCGTAGGGGGTAGCGGGAGCTCCTACAATGAGCAGTTCTTC,CASSVGGSGSSYNEQFF
TRBJ2-7,TRBV7-8,.,.,TGTGCCAGCGGGCCAGAGCCTTCCTACGAGCAGTACTTC,CASGPEPSYEQYF
TRBJ2-3,TRBV10-3,.,.,TGTGCCATCAGGGACCGGGGGAGCACAGATACGCAGTATTTT,CAIRDRGSTDTQYF
TRBJ1-2,TRBV19,once,.,TGTGCCAGTAAGGAGGGGGGGCGTGGCTACACCTTC,CASKEGGRGYTF
TRBJ1-5,TRBV7-9,.,.,TGTGCCAGCAGCCGCGACGGGCTGAGTCAGCCCCAGCATTTT,CASSRDGLSQPQHF
TRBJ1-1,TRBV5-1,.,TRBD1,TGCGCCAGCAGCGTGGACAGGGGGTTAGGGATCACTGAAGCTTTCTTT,CASSVDRGLGITEAFF
TRBJ2-7,TRBV5-4,once,.,TGTGCCAGCAGCTCCGGGACCGCCTACGAGCAGTACTTC,CASSSGTAYEQYF
TRBJ1-4,TRBV7-9,.,.,TGTGCCAGCAGCTTTACAGGGTGGGATGAAAAACTGTTTTTT,CASSFTGWDEKLFF
TRBJ2-7,TRBV28,.,TRBD2,TGTGCCAGCAGTTGGGGGGGGAAATACGAGCAGTACTTC,CASSWGGKYEQYF
TRBJ2-7,TRBV10-3,.,TRBD2,TGTGCCATCAGTAGGTACAGGGGTGAACTAGCGGGAGTATTCTACGAGCAGTACTTC,CAISRYRGELAGVFYEQYF
TRBJ2-1,TRBV7-8,.,TRBD2,TGTGCCAGCAGCGTCTGGACTAGCGGGCGCAATGAGCAGTTCTTC,CASSVWTSGRNEQFF
TRBJ2-5,TRBV6-6,.,TRBD1,TGTGCCAGCAGCCCGGACAGGGGGTATGAGGAGACCCAGTACTTC,CASSPDRGYEETQYF
TRBJ1-4,TRBV6-6,.,.,TGTGCCAGCACCAAAGAAGCTATTGAAAAACTGTTTTTT,CASTKEAIEKLFF
TRBJ2-1,TRBV10-3,.,TRBD2,TGTGCCATTCCTTTGCGGGAGGTCCCCACAGGGGAGCAGTTCTTC,CAIPLREVPTGEQFF
TRBJ1-1,TRBV19,.,TRBD1,TGTGCCAGTACCACAGATCAACAGGGGGGAACTGAAGCTTTCTTT,CASTTDQQGGTEAFF
TRBJ1-1,TRBV6-6,.,TRBD1,TGTGCCAGCAGCCTCGGACAGGGTGATGAAGCTTTCTTT,CASSLGQGDEAFF
TRBJ2-7,TRBV27,.,TRBD2,TGTGCCAGCAGTCCGATAGTTAGCGGGATGGCCTACGAGCAGTACTTC,CASSPIVSGMAYEQYF
TRBJ1-5,TRBV5-6,.,.,TGTGCCAGCAGCTTGTATGCGGGATGGGGGAATCAGCCCCAGCATTTT,CASSLYAGWGNQPQHF
TRBJ2-7,TRBV14,.,.,TGTGCCAGCAGCCAAGAGATGGCCCAGGGGTGGTACGAGCAGTACTTC,CASSQEMAQGWYEQYF
TRBJ2-1,TRBV11-3,.,TRBD2,TGTGCCAGCAGCTTAGGTATAGCGGGGGCCGTCTACAATGAGCAGTTCTTC,CASSLGIAGAVYNEQFF
TRBJ2-3,TRBV27,.,.,TGTGCCAGCAGTTTTATCAGGGATTATAGGGATACGCAGTATTTT,CASSFIRDYRDTQYF
TRBJ1-2,TRBV10-1,.,.,TGCGCCAGCAGTGAGGGCTACTATGGCTACACCTTC,CASSEGYYGYTF